Listed below are T cell receptor beta chains from one sample, sequenced in a study of blood T cell repertoires in COVID-19. Libraries were prepared by immunoSEQ multiplex PCR; TCRdb keeps only in-frame clonotypes and omits some of them. The sample has 190,000 or so clones; 85% to 90% are singletons. The material sequenced was peripheral blood. Source of these receptors: a man aged 60 to 75 who had recovered from COVID-19. The CDR3 runs from the conserved cysteine through the conserved F or W. A D gene is named only where the DNA matches it firmly. Expanded clones are given a class, and other clones once, few, many or no size at all.

V,D,J,size,DNA,CDR3
TRBV27,TRBD1,TRBJ1-2,.,TGTGCCAGCAGTTCCGACGGGGACAGGGGGCTCGGTGGCTACACCTTC,CASSSDGDRGLGGYTF
TRBV7-3,TRBD1,TRBJ2-7,.,TGTGCCAGCAGCTTAGGACAGGGTGGCGAGCAGTACTTC,CASSLGQGGEQYF
TRBV7-2,TRBD2,TRBJ2-7,.,TGTGCCAGCAGCTTAAGGTCTAGCGGGAGCTACGAGCAGTACTTC,CASSLRSSGSYEQYF
TRBV5-8,TRBD1,TRBJ2-4,.,TGTGCCAGCAGCTGGGGGTACAGGGGTTCCCAAAACATTCAGTACTTC,CASSWGYRGSQNIQYF
TRBV9,TRBD1,TRBJ2-1,.,TGTGCCAGCAGCGTAGGAGGGACAGGGGTAGAAAATGAGCAGTTCTTC,CASSVGGTGVENEQFF
TRBV2,TRBD1,TRBJ1-3,.,TGTGCCAGCATTCAAGGACAGGTTGGAAACACCATATATTTT,CASIQGQVGNTIYF
TRBV10-2,TRBD2,TRBJ2-3,.,TGCGCCAGCAGACCCCGGACTAGCGGGGGGTCCCATACGCAGTATTTT,CASRPRTSGGSHTQYF
TRBV7-9,.,TRBJ1-6,once,TGTGCCAGCAGCCCAGGGCCGGCAGGGAGGTCCTATAATTCACCCCTCCACTTT,CASSPGPAGRSYNSPLHF
TRBV11-3,TRBD1,TRBJ1-1,.,TGTGCCAGCAGCCTTAGACAGGGACAAGAAGCTTTCTTT,CASSLRQGQEAFF
TRBV19,.,TRBJ2-3,.,TGTGCCAGTAGGATGACTCTCAGCACAGATACGCAGTATTTT,CASRMTLSTDTQYF
TRBV19,.,TRBJ1-3,.,TGTGCCAGTAGTATAGGGCTCTTCTCTGGAAACACCATATATTTT,CASSIGLFSGNTIYF
TRBV5-1,.,TRBJ1-1,.,TGCGCCAGCAGCTTCCCCCCAACCCAGGAAGCTTTCTTT,CASSFPPTQEAFF
TRBV5-4,.,TRBJ1-2,.,TGTGCCAGCAGCTTATCACAGGCGTTTGGCTACACCTTC,CASSLSQAFGYTF
TRBV2,.,TRBJ2-2,.,TGTGCCAGCAGTGAAAGGGGGGGGTTTGACACCGGGGAGCTGTTTTTT,CASSERGGFDTGELFF
TRBV10-3,TRBD1,TRBJ1-1,.,TGTGCCATCAGTGTTACCCCGGCGACAGGGGGCTTTGCTTTCTTT,CAISVTPATGGFAFF
TRBV9,TRBD1,TRBJ1-1,.,TGTGCCAGCAGCCAACCCGGGACAGTGAACACTGAAGCTTTCTTT,CASSQPGTVNTEAFF
TRBV7-2,.,TRBJ1-2,.,TGTGCCAGCAGCTTAGGCGCAGGGCTTAACTATGGCTACACCTTC,CASSLGAGLNYGYTF
TRBV19,.,TRBJ2-5,.,TGTGCCAGTAGTATTCGCGGGATCACGGAGACCCAGTACTTC,CASSIRGITETQYF
TRBV19,TRBD2,TRBJ2-5,.,TGTGCCAGTCGTGACGGGGGGGCAGGCCAAGAGACCCAGTACTTC,CASRDGGAGQETQYF
TRBV19,TRBD1,TRBJ2-7,.,TGTGCCAGTAAGGAAGCCGGGACAGGGGGTTCCGAGCAGTACTTC,CASKEAGTGGSEQYF
TRBV4-1,TRBD1,TRBJ2-6,few,TGCGCCAGCAGCCATTGGTCAGGACAGGCAACCTCTGGGGCCAACGTCCTGACTTTC,CASSHWSGQATSGANVLTF
TRBV4-1,TRBD1,TRBJ2-3,.,TGCGCCAGCAGCCAAGGGCAGGGGGCAAGGGCAGATACGCAGTATTTT,CASSQGQGARADTQYF
TRBV6-5,TRBD1,TRBJ1-2,.,TGTGCCAGCAAGGGACAGGAGAACTATGGCTACACCTTC,CASKGQENYGYTF
TRBV28,.,TRBJ1-4,.,TGTGCCAGCAGTTTAAGTTTTCCGAGTTCCGGAGGCACTTGGGGGGGTGAAAAACTGTTTTTT,CASSLSFPSSGGTWGGEKLFF
TRBV4-2,TRBD1,TRBJ1-1,.,TGTGCCAGCAGCCAAGGACAGGGGGCTGAAGCTTTCTTT,CASSQGQGAEAFF
TRBV7-3,.,TRBJ2-5,.,TGTGCCAGCAGCTTAACTAGCGGAGAGACCCAGTACTTC,CASSLTSGETQYF
TRBV6-5,TRBD1,TRBJ2-5,.,TGTGCCAGCAGTCGAACAGACAGGGGCGAGACCCAGTACTTC,CASSRTDRGETQYF
TRBV30,.,TRBJ1-6,.,TGTGCCTGGAGTGTACAGGATAATTCACCCCTCCACTTT,CAWSVQDNSPLHF
TRBV6-1,TRBD1,TRBJ2-7,.,TGTGCCAGCAGTGAAGTGACTGTACCGGGACAGGGGTACTTAGAGCAGTACTTC,CASSEVTVPGQGYLEQYF
TRBV11-2,.,TRBJ2-3,once,TGTGCCAGCAGCCCCTCAGATACGCAGTATTTT,CASSPSDTQYF
TRBV25-1,.,TRBJ2-7,.,TGTGCCAGCAGTGAATACAGCTACGAGCAGTACTTC,CASSEYSYEQYF
TRBV6-1,.,TRBJ1-1,.,TGTGCCAGCAGTGAAGGGCAGGGAGGCACTGAAGCTTTCTTT,CASSEGQGGTEAFF
TRBV5-4,TRBD2,TRBJ2-5,.,TGTGCCAGCAGCTTGGCCGGGAGGGTAGGTGGGGAGACCCAGTACTTC,CASSLAGRVGGETQYF
TRBV27,.,TRBJ2-3,medium-sized,TGTGCCAGCAGGGGGACAAACACAGATACGCAGTATTTT,CASRGTNTDTQYF
TRBV9,TRBD2,TRBJ2-1,.,TGTGCCAGCAGCCCCCCTAGCGGGGGGGTGAACAATGAGCAGTTCTTC,CASSPPSGGVNNEQFF
TRBV7-6,TRBD1,TRBJ1-3,few,TGTGCCAGCAGCCTTCGGACAGGTGGGAACACCATATATTTT,CASSLRTGGNTIYF
TRBV5-4,.,TRBJ1-3,.,TGTGCCAGCAGCTTTTCCGGGGTCCTCTCTGGAAACACCATATATTTT,CASSFSGVLSGNTIYF
TRBV13,TRBD2,TRBJ2-7,.,TGTGCCACCTCCGGGACTAGGAGGGACGAGCAGTACTTC,CATSGTRRDEQYF
TRBV5-6,.,TRBJ2-7,once,TGTGCCAGCAGCTTAGGGACACGTGAGCAGTACTTC,CASSLGTREQYF
TRBV7-2,TRBD2,TRBJ2-2,.,TGTGCCAGCAGCCCGGGGACTAGGGGAACCGGGGAGCTGTTTTTT,CASSPGTRGTGELFF
TRBV24-1,.,TRBJ2-3,.,TGTGCCACCCAGACGGAGGCAGATACGCAGTATTTT,CATQTEADTQYF
TRBV19,TRBD1,TRBJ1-1,.,TGTGCCAGTAAGGACAGGGAGGTGAGCACTGAAGCTTTCTTT,CASKDREVSTEAFF